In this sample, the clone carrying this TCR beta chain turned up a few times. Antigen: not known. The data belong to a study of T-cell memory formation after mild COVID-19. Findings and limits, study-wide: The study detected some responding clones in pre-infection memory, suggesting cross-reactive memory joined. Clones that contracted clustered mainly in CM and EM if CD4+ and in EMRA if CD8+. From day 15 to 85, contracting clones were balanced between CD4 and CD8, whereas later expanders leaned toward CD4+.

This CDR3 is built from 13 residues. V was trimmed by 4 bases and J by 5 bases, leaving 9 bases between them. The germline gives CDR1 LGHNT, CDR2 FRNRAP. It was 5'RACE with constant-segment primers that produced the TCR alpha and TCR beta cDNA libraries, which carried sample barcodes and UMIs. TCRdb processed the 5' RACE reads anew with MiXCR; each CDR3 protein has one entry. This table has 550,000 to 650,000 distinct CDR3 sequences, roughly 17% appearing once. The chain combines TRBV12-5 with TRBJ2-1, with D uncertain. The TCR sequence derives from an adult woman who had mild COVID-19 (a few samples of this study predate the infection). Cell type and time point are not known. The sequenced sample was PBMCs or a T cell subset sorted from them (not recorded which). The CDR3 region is CASGSQMDNEQFF. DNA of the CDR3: TGTGCTAGTGGTTCACAGATGGACAATGAGCAGTTCTTC.